This T cell receptor beta chain was captured in a study of T cells after yellow fever vaccination (dated by TCRdb to the late 2010s). The study in broad terms: The SMART-Seq v4 Ultra Low Input RNA kit was used to prepare libraries from fractions with low cell numbers. To follow T-cell clones before and after primary and booster YFV17D yellow fever vaccination, bulk TCR alpha and beta repertoires were sequenced over time. The cohort comprised two healthy male donors, one aged 18 to 30 and one aged 30 to 39 years. Blood was drawn at multiple timepoints before and after primary and secondary immunization, with bulk PBMC replicates and cell subsets isolated.

Reading from cysteine to phenylalanine, the CDR3 counts 13 amino acids. Of all the DNA, just the CDR3 is kept, 39 bases in frame from base 1. Reading the germline V gene (reference sequence) gives CDR1 SEHNR and CDR2 FQNEAQ. Trimming costs V 6 bases and J 6 bases, and their ends lie 14 bases apart. Concerning this clonotype itself: Its antigen is still unknown. No quality values exist for individual bases; no much larger clone is one base distant.

The treatment or condition label corresponds to: live attenuated yellow fever vaccine strain. Two biological replicates of bulk PBMCs were collected at each blood-draw timepoint. A standard Ficoll-Paque protocol was used to isolate PBMCs from peripheral blood. TriZol was used to extract RNA from bulk PBMCs, from CD4 and CD8 fractions, and from dextramer-positive and dextramer-negative fractions. TCR cDNA was made using 5'RACE template switching, a step that added a universal primer site and unique molecular identifiers. Priming for cDNA synthesis came from both the TCR alpha and TCR beta constant segments. Two PCR steps were used to amplify libraries, with sample barcodes and sequencing adapters being added in the second step. Libraries were sequenced on Illumina HiSeq 2500 (2x100 bp) or NovaSeq (2x150 bp). For the original study's pipeline: MIGEC was used to demultiplex reads and collapse the reads into UMI consensus sequences, and MiXCR was used for V(D)J alignment. Using edgeR on replicate PBMC samples, clonotypes were called vaccine-responding if FDR was below 0.01 and the log2 fold change was above 5 up to day 15. Each bulk clonotype received a CD4 or CD8 identity based on whether the sequenced CD4 or CD8 repertoire contained that clonotype at higher abundance. Using fastp at Q25 and MiXCR, TCRdb reprocessed the public reads and kept productive beta chains. CDR3 protein duplicates are merged, each entry listing the most common genes and DNA. The V and J calls come from TCRdb's annotation, not from the publication. The sample data list under 550,000 distinct CDR3 sequences, and just over 20% of these were observed just once. The ten largest clones represent about 16% of the sample.

What the authors observed across the whole study: Most clones expanded after primary vaccination (almost 98% of CD4 and 88% of CD8) were re-detected after the booster, suggesting that broad memory maintenance occurred. Because abundant contaminating clonotypes from the bulk population could be contained in FACS-sorted repertoires, computational filtering was required. The secondary T-cell response was weaker than the primary response but faster, peaking on day 5 instead of day 15. A small fraction of clonotypes appeared in both the CD4 and CD8 compartments, likely as a result of convergent recombination. Because only a couple of donors were included in the study, the extent to which the findings can be generalized is limited.

The specimen comprised PBMCs, sampled roughly 20 days after the first yellow fever vaccination. The source of this sequence is a young man who received the YFV17D yellow fever vaccine. The chain employs TRBV7-9 and TRBJ1-2, with TRBD1 as a weak D call on 6 bases. The DNA sequence follows: TGTGCCAGCAGGGAAGCAGGGGCCGATGGCTACACCTTC. It encodes CASREAGADGYTF.